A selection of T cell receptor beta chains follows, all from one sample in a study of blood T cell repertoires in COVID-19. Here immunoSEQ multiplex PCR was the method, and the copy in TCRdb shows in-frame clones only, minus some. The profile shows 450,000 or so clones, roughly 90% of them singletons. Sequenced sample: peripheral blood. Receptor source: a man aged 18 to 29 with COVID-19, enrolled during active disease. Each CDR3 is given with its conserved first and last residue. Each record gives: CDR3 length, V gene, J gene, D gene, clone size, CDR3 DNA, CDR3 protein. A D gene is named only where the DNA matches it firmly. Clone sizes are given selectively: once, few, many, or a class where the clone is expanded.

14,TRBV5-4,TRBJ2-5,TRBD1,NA,TGTGCCAGCAATAGACAGGGGGCCCAAGAGACCCAGTACTTC,CASNRQGAQETQYF
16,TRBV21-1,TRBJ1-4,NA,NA,TGTGCCAGCAGCACCGTCCCGGGACAGGGACATGGAAAACTGTTTTTT,CASSTVPGQGHGKLFF
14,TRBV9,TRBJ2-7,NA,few,TGTGCCAGCAGCGTAGCTTTAGCTTTCCACGAGCAGTACTTC,CASSVALAFHEQYF
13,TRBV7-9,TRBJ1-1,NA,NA,TGTGCCAGCAGCTTATCAAAGAACACTGAAGCTTTCTTT,CASSLSKNTEAFF
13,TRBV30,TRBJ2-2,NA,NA,TGTGCCTGGAGTTCGGGAGACACCGGGGAGCTGTTTTTT,CAWSSGDTGELFF
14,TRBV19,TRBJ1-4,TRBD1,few,TGTGCCAGTAGTTGGGACAGCAATAATGAAAAACTGTTTTTT,CASSWDSNNEKLFF
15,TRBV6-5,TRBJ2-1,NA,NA,TGTGCCAGCAGTTCCACGGGGGGCGGGGCGTCTGAGCAGTTCTTC,CASSSTGGGASEQFF
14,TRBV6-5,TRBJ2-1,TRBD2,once,TGTGCCAGCAGCCCCGGGACTAGTGGGAATGAGCAGTTCTTC,CASSPGTSGNEQFF
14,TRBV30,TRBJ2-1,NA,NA,TGTGCCTGGTATCATAGCGAATATACCAATGAGCAGTTCTTC,CAWYHSEYTNEQFF
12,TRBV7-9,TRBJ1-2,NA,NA,TGTGCCAGCAGCTTTGAGGAGGGTGGCTACACCTTC,CASSFEEGGYTF
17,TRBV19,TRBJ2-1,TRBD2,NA,TGTGCCAGTAGTATAGTTAGCGGGGAAAGCTCCTACAATGAGCAGTTCTTC,CASSIVSGESSYNEQFF
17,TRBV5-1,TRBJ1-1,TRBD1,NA,TGCGCCAGCAGCTTGGGCACCGGGACAGGGCTGAACACTGAAGCTTTCTTT,CASSLGTGTGLNTEAFF
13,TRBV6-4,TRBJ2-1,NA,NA,TGTGCCAGCATAGATAGCGGATACAATGAGCAGTTCTTC,CASIDSGYNEQFF
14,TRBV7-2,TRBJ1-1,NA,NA,TGTGCCAGCAGCTTAGCCTACGACAGATCTGAAGCTTTCTTT,CASSLAYDRSEAFF
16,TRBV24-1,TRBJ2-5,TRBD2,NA,TGTGCCACCAGTGATCCTGCGACTAGCGGGGGCAAGACCCAGTACTTC,CATSDPATSGGKTQYF
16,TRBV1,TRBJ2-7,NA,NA,TGCACCAGCAGCCTTCGAGGGGGACAGGGCTCCTACGAGCAGTACTTC,CTSSLRGGQGSYEQYF
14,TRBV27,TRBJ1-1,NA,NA,TGTGCCAGACTGCGGGGAATGATGAACACTGAAGCTTTCTTT,CARLRGMMNTEAFF
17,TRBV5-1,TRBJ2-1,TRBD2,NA,TGCGCCAGCAGACCTTTGGGCGGGGGGAGTGGGCACAATGAGCAGTTCTTC,CASRPLGGGSGHNEQFF
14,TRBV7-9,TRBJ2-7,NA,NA,TGTGCCAGCAGCCCCACCACATCCTCCTACGAGCAGTACTTC,CASSPTTSSYEQYF
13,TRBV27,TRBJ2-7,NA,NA,TGTGCCAGCAGTTTGGCAGGCCCCTACGAGCAGTACTTC,CASSLAGPYEQYF
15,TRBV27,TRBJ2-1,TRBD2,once,TGTGCCAGCAGCTTTGGGACTAGCGGCAAAAATGAGCAGTTCTTC,CASSFGTSGKNEQFF
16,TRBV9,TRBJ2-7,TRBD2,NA,TGTGCCAGCAACAATTTAGCGGGGGGGACCATCTACGAGCAGTACTTC,CASNNLAGGTIYEQYF
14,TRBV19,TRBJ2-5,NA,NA,TGTGCCAGTAGTATCGGAACCGAGGGAGAGACCCAGTACTTC,CASSIGTEGETQYF
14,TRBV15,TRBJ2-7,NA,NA,TGTGCCACCAGCAGATCAACAGATTATAACGAGCAGTACTTC,CATSRSTDYNEQYF
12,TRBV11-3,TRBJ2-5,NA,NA,TGTGCCAGCGGCGGACTCGAAGAGACCCAGTACTTC,CASGGLEETQYF
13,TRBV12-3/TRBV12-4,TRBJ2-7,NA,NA,TGTGCCAGCAGTCTTATCCTATCCTACGAGCAGTACTTC,CASSLILSYEQYF